A selection of T cell receptor beta chains follows, all from one sample in a study of cytomegalovirus exposure and HLA in healthy donors. Using immunoSEQ multiplex PCR, the repertoire was profiled, and TCRdb retains in-frame clones only, with some absent. The sample holds 150,000 to 200,000 clones, approximately 85% seen once. Material: PBMCs. The source is a man between 18 and 29 years old in good health and CMV-seronegative. Each CDR3 is given with its conserved first and last residue. The D gene is left open where the match is weak. Where a row states a size, it is once, few, many or the class of an expanded clone; other rows omit it.

clone size: .
V gene: TRBV28
D gene: TRBD1
J gene: TRBJ1-5
CDR3 protein: CASSQRQGASNQPQHF
CDR3 DNA: TGTGCCAGCAGTCAAAGACAGGGGGCGAGTAATCAGCCCCAGCATTTT

clone size: .
V gene: TRBV30
D gene: .
J gene: TRBJ1-2
CDR3 protein: CAWSRSNPGSGARVYTF
CDR3 DNA: TGTGCCTGGAGTCGCTCCAATCCAGGGTCGGGAGCTCGCGTCTACACCTTC

clone size: few
V gene: TRBV9
D gene: .
J gene: TRBJ2-5
CDR3 protein: CASSGGTQRETQYF
CDR3 DNA: TGTGCCAGCAGCGGGGGGACTCAACGGGAGACCCAGTACTTC

clone size: .
V gene: TRBV6-5
D gene: .
J gene: TRBJ2-7
CDR3 protein: CASSTPGAYEQYF
CDR3 DNA: TGTGCCAGCAGTACGCCCGGGGCCTACGAGCAGTACTTC

clone size: .
V gene: TRBV7-7
D gene: .
J gene: TRBJ2-2
CDR3 protein: CASSLGPDPGTGELFF
CDR3 DNA: TGTGCTAGCAGCTTAGGTCCCGATCCAGGGACCGGGGAGCTGTTTTTT

clone size: .
V gene: TRBV15
D gene: TRBD2
J gene: TRBJ2-3
CDR3 protein: CATTPGLADTDTQYF
CDR3 DNA: TGTGCCACCACCCCGGGACTAGCGGACACAGATACGCAGTATTTT

clone size: .
V gene: TRBV9
D gene: TRBD2
J gene: TRBJ2-7
CDR3 protein: CASSPSSGGLSYEQYF
CDR3 DNA: TGTGCCAGCAGCCCCAGTAGCGGGGGGCTCTCCTACGAGCAGTACTTC

clone size: .
V gene: TRBV7-9
D gene: .
J gene: TRBJ1-3
CDR3 protein: CASSLSRVSGNTIYF
CDR3 DNA: TGTGCCAGCAGCTTAAGTCGGGTATCCGGAAACACCATATATTTT

clone size: .
V gene: TRBV7-2
D gene: .
J gene: TRBJ1-2
CDR3 protein: CASSLSGSLYGNYGYTF
CDR3 DNA: TGTGCCAGCAGCTTATCTGGCAGCTTATACGGGAACTATGGCTACACCTTC

clone size: .
V gene: TRBV10-3
D gene: .
J gene: TRBJ1-3
CDR3 protein: CAITGTLRSGNTIYF
CDR3 DNA: TGTGCCATCACCGGGACACTAAGATCTGGAAACACCATATATTTT

clone size: .
V gene: TRBV29-1
D gene: .
J gene: TRBJ1-1
CDR3 protein: CSVGVDPNRGEAFF
CDR3 DNA: TGCAGCGTTGGGGTGGACCCCAATAGGGGTGAAGCTTTCTTT

clone size: .
V gene: TRBV25-1
D gene: .
J gene: TRBJ2-3
CDR3 protein: CATEATTDTQYF
CDR3 DNA: TGTGCCACCGAGGCTACAACAGATACGCAGTATTTT

clone size: .
V gene: TRBV4-2
D gene: .
J gene: TRBJ2-3
CDR3 protein: CASSQVTRPLGTDTQYF
CDR3 DNA: TGTGCCAGCAGCCAAGTTACTCGCCCACTCGGCACAGATACGCAGTATTTT

clone size: .
V gene: TRBV28
D gene: .
J gene: TRBJ1-6
CDR3 protein: CASRSGQPPPLHF
CDR3 DNA: TGTGCCAGCAGATCCGGACAGCCCCCACCCCTCCACTTT

clone size: once
V gene: TRBV25-1
D gene: TRBD1
J gene: TRBJ2-7
CDR3 protein: CASRPQGASEQYF
CDR3 DNA: TGTGCCAGCAGGCCACAGGGGGCGAGCGAGCAGTACTTC

clone size: .
V gene: TRBV7-2
D gene: .
J gene: TRBJ2-7
CDR3 protein: CASSIDSYLYEQYF
CDR3 DNA: TGTGCCAGCAGCATTGACAGTTATCTATACGAGCAGTACTTC

clone size: once
V gene: TRBV19
D gene: .
J gene: TRBJ2-1
CDR3 protein: CASRRVGANEQFF
CDR3 DNA: TGTGCCAGTCGAAGAGTGGGGGCGAATGAGCAGTTCTTC

clone size: .
V gene: TRBV4-1
D gene: .
J gene: TRBJ2-1
CDR3 protein: CASSLPKPGKVQFF
CDR3 DNA: TGCGCCAGCAGCCTACCGAAACCAGGCAAGGTGCAGTTCTTC

clone size: .
V gene: TRBV21-1
D gene: .
J gene: TRBJ2-2
CDR3 protein: CASSKAYRQKNTGELFF
CDR3 DNA: TGTGCCAGCAGCAAGGCCTATCGACAGAAAAACACCGGGGAGCTGTTTTTT

clone size: .
V gene: TRBV4-3
D gene: .
J gene: TRBJ1-2
CDR3 protein: CASSQDFPGTRSHGYTF
CDR3 DNA: TGCGCCAGCAGCCAAGATTTCCCCGGGACAAGGTCTCATGGCTACACCTTC

clone size: .
V gene: TRBV5-1
D gene: TRBD2
J gene: TRBJ2-1
CDR3 protein: CASRLAGANEQFF
CDR3 DNA: TGCGCCAGCAGACTAGCGGGAGCCAATGAGCAGTTCTTC

clone size: .
V gene: TRBV19
D gene: TRBD1
J gene: TRBJ1-1
CDR3 protein: CASRTQGAGNTEAFF
CDR3 DNA: TGTGCCAGTAGAACACAGGGGGCTGGGAACACTGAAGCTTTCTTT

clone size: .
V gene: TRBV9
D gene: TRBD1
J gene: TRBJ1-1
CDR3 protein: CASSVQGETEAFF
CDR3 DNA: TGTGCCAGCAGCGTACAGGGGGAAACTGAAGCTTTCTTT

clone size: .
V gene: TRBV6-5
D gene: .
J gene: TRBJ2-7
CDR3 protein: CASSNRWEQHF
CDR3 DNA: TGTGCCAGCAGTAACCGGTGGGAGCAGCACTTC

clone size: .
V gene: TRBV5-4
D gene: TRBD1
J gene: TRBJ2-5
CDR3 protein: CASSPTGTGVETQYF
CDR3 DNA: TGTGCCAGCAGCCCTACCGGGACAGGGGTTGAGACCCAGTACTTC

clone size: .
V gene: TRBV25-1
D gene: .
J gene: TRBJ1-3
CDR3 protein: CASSVTDQNTIYF
CDR3 DNA: TGTGCCAGCAGTGTGACAGATCAAAACACCATATATTTT

clone size: .
V gene: TRBV28
D gene: TRBD1
J gene: TRBJ2-5
CDR3 protein: CASSLPGQGRETQYF
CDR3 DNA: TGTGCCAGCAGTTTACCGGGACAGGGAAGAGAGACCCAGTACTTC

clone size: .
V gene: TRBV10-3
D gene: .
J gene: TRBJ2-1
CDR3 protein: CAISDRGRGNEQFF
CDR3 DNA: TGTGCCATCAGTGATCGAGGGAGGGGGAATGAGCAGTTCTTC

clone size: .
V gene: TRBV5-7
D gene: .
J gene: TRBJ1-5
CDR3 protein: CASSLEFAEDGNQPQHF
CDR3 DNA: TGTGCCAGCAGCTTGGAATTTGCGGAGGACGGGAATCAGCCCCAGCATTTT

clone size: .
V gene: TRBV11-2
D gene: .
J gene: TRBJ2-7
CDR3 protein: CASSLSGGSYEQYF
CDR3 DNA: TGTGCCAGCAGCTTAAGTGGGGGGAGCTACGAGCAGTACTTC

clone size: .
V gene: TRBV2
D gene: .
J gene: TRBJ2-6
CDR3 protein: CASSEARGAGGANVLTF
CDR3 DNA: TGTGCCAGCAGTGAAGCGCGTGGGGCCGGCGGGGCCAACGTCCTGACTTTC

clone size: .
V gene: TRBV28
D gene: .
J gene: TRBJ2-7
CDR3 protein: CASSFMAGSYEQYF
CDR3 DNA: TGTGCCAGCAGTTTCATGGCAGGCAGCTACGAGCAGTACTTC

clone size: few
V gene: TRBV28
D gene: .
J gene: TRBJ2-1
CDR3 protein: CASSLTESQGGQFF
CDR3 DNA: TGTGCCAGCAGTTTGACAGAATCCCAGGGGGGGCAGTTCTTC

clone size: .
V gene: TRBV4-3
D gene: .
J gene: TRBJ2-3
CDR3 protein: CASSQDVAPTDTQYF
CDR3 DNA: TGCGCCAGCAGCCAAGATGTAGCCCCTACAGATACGCAGTATTTT

clone size: .
V gene: TRBV4-3
D gene: .
J gene: TRBJ2-7
CDR3 protein: CASSPGISGTYEQYF
CDR3 DNA: TGCGCCAGCAGCCCCGGGATTTCAGGTACCTACGAGCAGTACTTC

clone size: .
V gene: TRBV9
D gene: .
J gene: TRBJ2-7
CDR3 protein: CASSVDGSYEQYF
CDR3 DNA: TGTGCCAGCAGCGTAGACGGTTCCTACGAGCAGTACTTC

clone size: .
V gene: TRBV5-4
D gene: TRBD2
J gene: TRBJ2-7
CDR3 protein: CASSSGTSYEQYF
CDR3 DNA: TGTGCCAGCAGTAGCGGGACATCTTACGAGCAGTACTTC

clone size: .
V gene: TRBV5-5
D gene: .
J gene: TRBJ1-6
CDR3 protein: CASSPQRGRNSPLHF
CDR3 DNA: TGTGCCAGCAGCCCCCAACGGGGAAGGAATTCACCCCTCCACTTT

clone size: .
V gene: TRBV7-3
D gene: TRBD1
J gene: TRBJ2-1
CDR3 protein: CASSLDRGNEQFF
CDR3 DNA: TGTGCCAGCAGCTTGGACAGGGGGAATGAGCAGTTCTTC

clone size: .
V gene: TRBV5-1
D gene: TRBD1
J gene: TRBJ2-7
CDR3 protein: CASSSEIGPDRGIDYEQYF
CDR3 DNA: TGCGCCAGCAGCTCCGAGATAGGCCCGGACAGGGGGATCGACTACGAGCAGTACTTC

clone size: .
V gene: TRBV5-1
D gene: TRBD1
J gene: TRBJ2-2
CDR3 protein: CASSFTGQGAGELFF
CDR3 DNA: TGCGCCAGCAGCTTTACAGGACAGGGCGCCGGGGAGCTGTTTTTT

clone size: .
V gene: TRBV19
D gene: TRBD1
J gene: TRBJ2-4
CDR3 protein: CASSTRTGLENIQYF
CDR3 DNA: TGTGCCAGTAGTACTCGGACAGGTCTCGAGAACATTCAGTACTTC

clone size: .
V gene: TRBV18
D gene: .
J gene: TRBJ2-1
CDR3 protein: CASSRELVYEQFF
CDR3 DNA: TGTGCCAGCTCACGTGAACTAGTCTACGAGCAGTTCTTC

clone size: .
V gene: TRBV23-1
D gene: .
J gene: TRBJ1-2
CDR3 protein: CASSQSACQGMRSYGYTF
CDR3 DNA: TGCGCCAGCAGTCAATCGGCTTGCCAGGGGATGCGTAGCTATGGCTACACCTTC

clone size: .
V gene: TRBV10-3
D gene: .
J gene: TRBJ2-3
CDR3 protein: CAISAPGDTQYF
CDR3 DNA: TGTGCCATCAGTGCCCCCGGAGATACGCAGTATTTT

clone size: .
V gene: TRBV2
D gene: .
J gene: TRBJ2-1
CDR3 protein: CASLRGAGDNEQFF
CDR3 DNA: TGTGCCTCATTACGGGGGGCCGGCGACAATGAGCAGTTCTTC

clone size: .
V gene: TRBV6-6
D gene: .
J gene: TRBJ1-1
CDR3 protein: CASSPRRGPGITEAFF
CDR3 DNA: TGTGCCAGCAGTCCACGGCGAGGGCCTGGAATCACTGAAGCTTTCTTT

clone size: few
V gene: TRBV29-1
D gene: .
J gene: TRBJ1-1
CDR3 protein: CSVVRDLRNRNTEAFF
CDR3 DNA: TGCAGCGTTGTCCGGGACTTACGTAACCGGAACACTGAAGCTTTCTTT

clone size: .
V gene: TRBV9
D gene: TRBD2
J gene: TRBJ2-3
CDR3 protein: CASSSGGGHTDTQYF
CDR3 DNA: TGTGCCAGCAGCTCCGGCGGGGGGCACACAGATACGCAGTATTTT

clone size: .
V gene: TRBV27
D gene: TRBD2
J gene: TRBJ2-7
CDR3 protein: CASSFTSGAYEQYF
CDR3 DNA: TGTGCCAGCAGTTTTACTAGCGGGGCCTACGAGCAGTACTTC

clone size: .
V gene: TRBV19
D gene: TRBD1
J gene: TRBJ2-7
CDR3 protein: CASSLRPGGTYEQYF
CDR3 DNA: TGTGCCAGTAGTCTCCGCCCAGGGGGTACCTACGAGCAGTACTTC

clone size: .
V gene: TRBV19
D gene: .
J gene: TRBJ1-5
CDR3 protein: CASSLGGGGGQPQHF
CDR3 DNA: TGTGCCAGTAGTTTAGGCGGGGGGGGCGGTCAGCCCCAGCATTTT

clone size: .
V gene: TRBV23-1
D gene: .
J gene: TRBJ2-7
CDR3 protein: CASSPDRGRYPYEQYF
CDR3 DNA: TGCGCCAGCAGTCCTGACCGGGGAAGGTACCCCTACGAGCAGTACTTC

clone size: .
V gene: TRBV2
D gene: .
J gene: TRBJ2-7
CDR3 protein: CASSGQGGSYEQYF
CDR3 DNA: TGTGCCAGCAGTGGGCAGGGGGGCTCCTACGAGCAGTACTTC